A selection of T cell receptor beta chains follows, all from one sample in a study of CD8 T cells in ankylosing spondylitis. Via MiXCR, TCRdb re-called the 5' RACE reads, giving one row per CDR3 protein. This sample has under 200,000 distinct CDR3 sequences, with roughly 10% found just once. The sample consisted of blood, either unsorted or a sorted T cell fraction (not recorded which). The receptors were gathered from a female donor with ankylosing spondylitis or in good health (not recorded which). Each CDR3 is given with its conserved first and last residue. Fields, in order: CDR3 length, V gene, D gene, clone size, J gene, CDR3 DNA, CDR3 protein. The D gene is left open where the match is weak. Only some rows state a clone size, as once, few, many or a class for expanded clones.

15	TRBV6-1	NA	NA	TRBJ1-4	TGTGCCAGCAGTGAAAGTCCGAAGGATAATGAAAAACTGTTTTTT	CASSESPKDNEKLFF
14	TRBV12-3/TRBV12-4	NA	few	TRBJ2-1	TGTGCCAGCAGCCGAGGGGGGGCCGACAATGAGCAGTTCTTC	CASSRGGADNEQFF
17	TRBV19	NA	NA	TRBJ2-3	TGTGCCAGTAGTATTGGACCACCTCCTTCCTACACAGATACGCAGTATTTT	CASSIGPPPSYTDTQYF
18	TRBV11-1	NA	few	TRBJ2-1	TGTGCCAGCAGCCCCCCGGGAGCGGGCCGGGCCTCCTACAATGAGCAGTTCTTC	CASSPPGAGRASYNEQFF
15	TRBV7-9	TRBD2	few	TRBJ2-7	TGTGCCAGCAGCCCCTTAGCGGGAGGAGTTTACGAGCAGTACTTC	CASSPLAGGVYEQYF
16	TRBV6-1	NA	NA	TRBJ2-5	TGTGCCAGCACCGCCGCGCCCCCGGGACAAATGGAGACCCAGTACTTC	CASTAAPPGQMETQYF
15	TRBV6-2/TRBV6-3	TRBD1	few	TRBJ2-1	TGTGCCAGCAGTCTACAGGGGACACGTTACAATGAGCAGTTCTTC	CASSLQGTRYNEQFF
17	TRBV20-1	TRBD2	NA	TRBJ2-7	TGCAGTGCTCGCTTTACCCGTCGGGGACTAGCGGCCTACGAGCAGTACTTC	CSARFTRRGLAAYEQYF
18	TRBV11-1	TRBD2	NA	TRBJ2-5	TGTGCCAGCAGCCGGACTAGCGGGACAAGAGAAGAACAAGAGACCCAGTACTTC	CASSRTSGTREEQETQYF
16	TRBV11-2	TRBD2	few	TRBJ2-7	TGTGCCAGCAGCTTAGTTGGGACTAGTAGAAGCTACGAGCAGTACTTC	CASSLVGTSRSYEQYF
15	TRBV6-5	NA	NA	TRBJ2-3	TGTGCCAGCAGTTACTCGACGGGGACCACAGATACGCAGTATTTT	CASSYSTGTTDTQYF
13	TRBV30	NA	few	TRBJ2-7	TGTGCCTGGGGCGGGGGCATATCCTACGAGCAGTACTTC	CAWGGGISYEQYF
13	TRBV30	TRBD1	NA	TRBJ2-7	TGTGCCTGGACGGGGACAGGGGTGTACGAGCAGTACTTC	CAWTGTGVYEQYF
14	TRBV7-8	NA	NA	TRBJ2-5	TGTGCCACAAAGCGGGACACCAATGGGGAGACCCAGTCCTTC	CATKRDTNGETQSF
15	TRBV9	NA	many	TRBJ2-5	TGTGCCAGCAGCGTAGTCTCAGGCTCCACCGAGACCCAGTACTTC	CASSVVSGSTETQYF
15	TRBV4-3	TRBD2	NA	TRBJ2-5	TGCGCCAGCAGCCTGACTAGCTGGGGACAAGAGACCCAGTACTTC	CASSLTSWGQETQYF
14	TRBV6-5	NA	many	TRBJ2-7	TGTGCCAGCAGTTACGGGCGGGAAGGCTACGAGCAGTACTTC	CASSYGREGYEQYF
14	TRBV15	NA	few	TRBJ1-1	TGTGCCACCAGCAGGGCGGTGGGGGCCCTTGAAGCTTTCTTT	CATSRAVGALEAFF
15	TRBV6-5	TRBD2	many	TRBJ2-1	TGTGCCAGCAGTTACTCTAGCGGGTCCTACAATGAGCAGTTCTTC	CASSYSSGSYNEQFF
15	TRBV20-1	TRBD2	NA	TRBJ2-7	TGCAGTGCTAGAGGTGGTCTAGCGGAGACCTACGAGCAGTACTTC	CSARGGLAETYEQYF
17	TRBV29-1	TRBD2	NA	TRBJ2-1	TGCAGCGTTGGGGGACTAGCGGGAGCAATAGGGGCCAATGAGCAGTTCTTC	CSVGGLAGAIGANEQFF
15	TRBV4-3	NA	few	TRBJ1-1	TGCGCCAGCAGCCAAGATCTCGGAGTGAACACTGAAGCTTTCTTT	CASSQDLGVNTEAFF
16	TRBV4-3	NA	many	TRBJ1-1	TGCGCCAGCAGCCAAGGTACAGGGAAGGGGGACACTGAAGCTTTCTTT	CASSQGTGKGDTEAFF
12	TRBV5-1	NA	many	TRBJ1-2	TGCGCCAGCAGCTTTAACCGTGGCGGCTACACCTTC	CASSFNRGGYTF
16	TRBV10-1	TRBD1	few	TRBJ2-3	TGCGCCAGCAGTCTCGGGGAAGGGGGCATCACAGATACGCAGTATTTT	CASSLGEGGITDTQYF
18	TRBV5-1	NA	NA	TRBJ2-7	TGCGCCAGCAGCCTCCCTTGGGGACGGGAGATGGGAGCCTACGAGCAGTACTTC	CASSLPWGREMGAYEQYF
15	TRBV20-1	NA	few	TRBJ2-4	TGCAGTGCTAGAGACGGGACTGGGGCCAAAAACATTCAGTACTTC	CSARDGTGAKNIQYF
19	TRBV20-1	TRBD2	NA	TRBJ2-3	TGCAGTGCTAGAGACCATTCTCCTCCTAGCGGCCTGAGGATCGATACGCAGTATTTT	CSARDHSPPSGLRIDTQYF
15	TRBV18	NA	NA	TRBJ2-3	TGTGCCAGCTCACCGGAGGAATGGGCAGGGAATACGCAGTATTTT	CASSPEEWAGNTQYF
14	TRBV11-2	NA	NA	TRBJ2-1	TGTGCCAGCAGCTTAGTAAAGAGGGCGGGTGAGCAGTTCTTC	CASSLVKRAGEQFF
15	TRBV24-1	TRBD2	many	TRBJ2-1	TGTGCCACCAGTGATGCTAGCGGGGCCTACAATGAGCAGTTCTTC	CATSDASGAYNEQFF
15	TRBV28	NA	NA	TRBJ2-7	TGTGCCAGCAGTCTCTCGACAGGACACTCCTACGAGCAGTACTTC	CASSLSTGHSYEQYF
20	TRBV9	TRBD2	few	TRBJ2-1	TGTGCCAGCAGCGTAAAGGGACTAGCGGGGAGAAGCCCCTCCTACAATGAGCAGTTCTTC	CASSVKGLAGRSPSYNEQFF
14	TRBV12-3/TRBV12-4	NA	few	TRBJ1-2	TGTGCCAGCAGACGCCCTCACCTGGGGGAGGGCTACACCTTC	CASRRPHLGEGYTF
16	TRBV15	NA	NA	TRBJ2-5	TGTGCCACCAGCAGAAAGAGCAGGGTGTTTGGAGAGACCCAGTACTTC	CATSRKSRVFGETQYF
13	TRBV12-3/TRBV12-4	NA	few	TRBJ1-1	TGTGCCAGCAGCCGGGACGATAACACTGAAGCTTTCTTT	CASSRDDNTEAFF
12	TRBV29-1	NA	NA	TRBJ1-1	TGCAGCGTCATGACAGGGAACACTGAAGCTTTCTTT	CSVMTGNTEAFF
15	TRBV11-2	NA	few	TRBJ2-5	TGTGCCAGCAGCTATTCGCCGGGCACCGGGGAGACCCAGTACTTC	CASSYSPGTGETQYF
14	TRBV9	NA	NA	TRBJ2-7	TGTGCCAGCAGCGTGAGAGGAGGGGATTACGAGCAGTACTTC	CASSVRGGDYEQYF
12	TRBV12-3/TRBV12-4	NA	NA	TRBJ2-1	TGTGCCAGCCGGGGAGGGGGGGCGGTGCAGTTCTTC	CASRGGGAVQFF
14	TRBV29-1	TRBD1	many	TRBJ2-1	TGCAGCGCGGAGGGACAGGGCTCCTACAATGAGCAGTTCTTC	CSAEGQGSYNEQFF
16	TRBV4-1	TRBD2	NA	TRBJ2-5	TGCGCCAGCAGCCAAGGGAGCGGGAGTCGGCGGGAGACCCAGTACTTC	CASSQGSGSRRETQYF
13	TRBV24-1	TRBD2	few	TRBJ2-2	TGTGCCACCAGTGATTATCTAGCGGAGGAGCTGTTTTTT	CATSDYLAEELFF
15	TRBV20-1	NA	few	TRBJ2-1	TGCAGTGCTAGAGCGCAGCGGAGTAACTACAATGAGCAGTTCTTC	CSARAQRSNYNEQFF
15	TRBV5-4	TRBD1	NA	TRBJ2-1	TGTGCCAGCAGCGGGGGACAGATTGCTTACAATGAGCAGTTCTTC	CASSGGQIAYNEQFF
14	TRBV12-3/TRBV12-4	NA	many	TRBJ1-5	TGTGCCAGCAGTTTGGGTGGGGGCAATCAGCCCCAGCATTTT	CASSLGGGNQPQHF
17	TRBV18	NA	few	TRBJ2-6	TGTGCCAGCTCACAGGGCAGGGTTGGCTCTGGGGCCAACGTCCTGACTTTC	CASSQGRVGSGANVLTF
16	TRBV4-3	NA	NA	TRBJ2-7	TGCGCCAGCAGCCAAGGACCCGACAGTGGTGTAGACGAGCAGTACTTC	CASSQGPDSGVDEQYF
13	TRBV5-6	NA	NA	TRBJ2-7	TGTACCAGCAGCCGGGACAACTCCTACGAGCAGTACTTC	CTSSRDNSYEQYF
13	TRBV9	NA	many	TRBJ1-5	TGTGCCAGCAGCAGGGGGGACAATCAGCCCCAGCATTTT	CASSRGDNQPQHF
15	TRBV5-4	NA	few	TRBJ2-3	TGTGCCAGCAGTCCAGGCCGTGCACGGACAGATACGCAGTATTTT	CASSPGRARTDTQYF
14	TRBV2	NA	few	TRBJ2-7	TGTGCCAGCAGCGATGTGGGCAGGTCATACGAGCAGTACTTC	CASSDVGRSYEQYF
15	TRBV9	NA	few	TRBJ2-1	TGTGCCAGCAGCCCCGGACTCAGCTCCTACAATGAGCAGTTCTTC	CASSPGLSSYNEQFF
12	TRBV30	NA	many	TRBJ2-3	TGTGCCTGGAGTCGGTGGGGAGATACGCAGTATTTT	CAWSRWGDTQYF
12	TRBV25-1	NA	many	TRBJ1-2	TGTGCCAGCACCACTTTGGGTGGCGGCTACACCTTC	CASTTLGGGYTF
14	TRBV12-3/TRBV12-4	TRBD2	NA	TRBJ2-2	TGTGCCAGCAGTTTGCGGGACTACACCTGGGAGCTGTTTTTT	CASSLRDYTWELFF
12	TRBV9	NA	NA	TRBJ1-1	TGTGCCAGCGGGAGGGGAGGCACTGAAGCTTTCTTT	CASGRGGTEAFF
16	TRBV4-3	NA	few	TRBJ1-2	TGCGCCAGCAGCCAAGAGAGGACAGCAGCTAACTATGGCTACACCTTC	CASSQERTAANYGYTF